Given below is one TCR beta chain in context. This clonotype was counted only a few times. What this receptor recognizes is not known. Per-base qualities were not stored, and no clone one base away is much larger. The germline V gene supplies CDR1 KGHDR and CDR2 SFDVKD. The CDR3 runs 14 residues from the cysteine to the phenylalanine. Left in the record is the CDR3 DNA by itself, 42 bases read in frame from the first base. The junction shows trimming of 7 bases on V and 2 bases on J, plus 13 bases between the germline ends. The entry originates in a study of blood T cells in healthy people across ages (dated by TCRdb to between 2015 and 2016). About the full investigation: In model experiments, roughly one uniquely barcoded TCR beta cDNA molecule per two T cells was captured by template switching. To avoid experimental bias, donors of different ages were spread randomly across the sequencing lanes. The study measured age-related changes in TCR beta repertoire diversity using deep sequencing normalized with unique cDNA molecular identifiers. The donors were split into four age groups: young (average around 15 years), middle-aged (roughly 39), aged (roughly 60) and long-lived (82). The study analyzed two additional independent replicas of 1 million unique cDNA reads from the same blood draw for two donors, one aged 18 to 30 and one aged 80 or older.

What the research found in general, with its limitations: Because profiling used bulk unsorted PBMCs, naive and antigen-experienced compartments could not be compared conclusively. Compared with the aged group, the long-lived group had more naive CD4+ T cells, fewer expanded clones and increased TCR diversity, a pattern suggesting age selection. Estimates of total diversity based on one million sequenced T cells were regarded as lower bounds and as underestimates. A strong correlation was found between observed TCR beta diversity and the percentage of naive T cells measured by flow cytometry. Observed TCR beta diversity per million T cells fell roughly linearly with age, and a significant reduction was already apparent by age around 40. Because the CMV infection status of the donors was unknown, age-related changes in expanded clonotypes may potentially have been confounded.

Library preparation employed 5' RACE. Sequencing relied on an Illumina HiSeq 2500. A second PCR of roughly 7 to 11 cycles was run with a J-beta primer mix and a sample-barcoded 5' primer. Each TCR beta cDNA molecule received a unique molecular identifier from a template-switch 5' adaptor carrying 12 random nucleotides. Each sample yielded at least 3 million CDR3-containing paired-end reads. The Mint cDNA synthesis kit, primed by a TRBC-specific oligonucleotide, was used to synthesize first-strand cDNA from all RNA. Following uracil-DNA glycosylase treatment, all cDNA underwent a first 18-cycle PCR with the universal primers M1SS and BC2_uni_R. In the authors' own workflow: Normalization of each sample was performed by random selection of 1 million high-quality reads, each carrying a distinct molecular identifier. Instead of being binned into consensus sequences, reads that shared molecular identifiers were thrown out. MiTCR, run with a Q25 quality threshold and the strictest error-elimination algorithm, handled CDR3 identification, clonotype clustering and error correction. A nonparametric unseen species model with Euler transformation was used to estimate lower-bound total TCR beta diversity. TCRdb ran its own pipeline on the public reads, namely fastp trimming at Q25 and MiXCR clone calling, and kept in-frame beta chains. Every entry covers one CDR3 protein and lists the most common genes and DNA from its rows. It is TCRdb's table, rather than the study itself, that gives the V and J calls and clone size. Here the sample has about 650,000 distinct CDR3 sequences; approximately 31% occur a single time. Over 15% of the sample comes from the top ten.

Systemically healthy Caucasian individuals from Russia, around 38 in total and aged about 6 to 100 years, were included as donors. About 10 milliliters of peripheral blood were collected from each donor into EDTA-treated Vacutainer tubes. PBMCs were isolated by Ficoll-Paque density-gradient centrifugation, with at least 6 million obtained per sample. Trizol reagent was used to extract total RNA from PBMCs, with at least 5.5 micrograms per sample. For every donor, flow cytometry on a PBMC aliquot measured the percentage of naive CD45RAhigh/CD27high T cells. Sequencing used blood. The sequence is built from TRBV24-1 and TRBJ2-5; the D gene is possibly TRBD1, with 6 bases matching. The receptor was isolated from a woman of 80 years or more in good health. Donor details come from another sample of the same person, matched by shared clones. The sequenced DNA is TGTGCCACCAGGGCACAGGGAGAACAAGAGACCCAGTACTTC. This codes for CATRAQGEQETQYF.